This T cell receptor (beta chain) emerged from a study of T cells after yellow fever vaccination. As for the study in general: Preparation of the low-cell-number fractions used SMART-Seq v4 Ultra Low Input. Study-level findings and limits: The bulk population could contribute abundant contaminating clonotypes to FACS-sorted repertoires. Across the CD4 and CD8 compartments, a small share of clonotypes was present in both.

The germline CDR1 and CDR2 sequences are LNHNV and YYDKDF (reference sequence). Trimming removed 1 base from V and 8 bases from J, with 9 bases in between. The CDR3 consists of 13 residues. Via MiXCR, TCRdb re-called the 5' RACE reads, giving one row per CDR3 protein. The repertoire has about 260,000 distinct CDR3 sequences, about an eighth of them found once; the top ten carry less than 0.55%. This clonotype was picked up many times. Antigen specificity is unknown. The specimen was CD4+ T cells sorted from PBMCs, collected 45 days after the yellow fever booster vaccination. This rearrangement joins TRBV15 to TRBJ2-4; TRBD1 is a possible D gene (6 bases). This TCR derives from a man aged 30 to 39 who received the YFV17D yellow fever vaccine. CDR3 region: CATSRGGQYIQYF. The CDR3 nucleotides are TGTGCCACCAGCAGAGGGGGGCAGTACATTCAGTACTTC.